This is a list of T cell receptor beta chains from one sample in a study of blood T cell repertoires in COVID-19. Clones were sequenced by immunoSEQ multiplex PCR, and TCRdb holds only the in-frame ones, with some missing. The table includes 90,000 to 120,000 clones, about four fifths detected once. Sequencing input: peripheral blood. These TCRs come from a woman of 80 years or more with active or convalescent COVID-19. Each CDR3 is given with its conserved first and last residue. Each record gives: J gene, V gene, CDR3 length, D gene, CDR3 DNA, CDR3 protein. A D gene is named only where the DNA matches it firmly.

TRBJ1-2 | TRBV3-1/TRBV3-2 | 14 | TRBD1 | TGTGCCAGCAGCCGGACAGGGGGCGCGAATGGCTACACCTTC | CASSRTGGANGYTF
TRBJ2-1 | TRBV9 | 15 | . | TGTGCCAGCAGCTCACGGGCCCAGGGTCCCAATGAGCAGTTCTTC | CASSSRAQGPNEQFF
TRBJ1-2 | TRBV20-1 | 11 | . | TGCAGTGCTAGAGGAGAACGGGGCTACACCTTC | CSARGERGYTF
TRBJ1-5 | TRBV7-8 | 16 | . | TGTGCCAGCAGCTTATCGATCCTCCTACTCAATCAGCCCCAGCATTTT | CASSLSILLLNQPQHF
TRBJ1-1 | TRBV6-5 | 14 | TRBD1 | TGTGCCACCCTAGGAGACAGGGTTCGCACTGAAGCTTTCTTT | CATLGDRVRTEAFF
TRBJ1-1 | TRBV5-1 | 14 | . | TGCGCCAGCAGCTTGCGGGGGTTGAACACTGAAGCTTTCTTT | CASSLRGLNTEAFF
TRBJ1-5 | TRBV6-5 | 16 | . | TGTGCCAGCAGTTGGACAGCCACGGGAATTAATCAGCCCCAGCATTTT | CASSWTATGINQPQHF
TRBJ2-3 | TRBV21-1 | 19 | . | TGTGCCAGCAGCTTACTGGGGAACAGGGAGCGGGAGGGCACAGATACGCAGTATTTT | CASSLLGNREREGTDTQYF
TRBJ2-7 | TRBV28 | 14 | . | TGTGCCAGCAAGGGGACTGGAATTTCCTACGAGCAGTACTTC | CASKGTGISYEQYF
TRBJ1-1 | TRBV12-5 | 15 | . | TGTGCTAGTGGTTTGGTACATGGACAAGTTCGAGAAGCTTTCTTT | CASGLVHGQVREAFF